The T cell receptor (beta chain) under discussion was sequenced for a study of shared clonotypes between healthy human individuals (dated by TCRdb to the early 2020s). As for the study more broadly: A couple of women and a few men aged 18 to 49 years were included in the cohort. To estimate repertoire size and how much clonotype sharing occurs between individuals, the study deeply sequenced the blood TCR repertoires of 4 to 6 healthy adults. Different laboratories and diverse techniques were used to prepare libraries and sequence TCR repertoires, to increase sequencing depth and limit assay-specific biases. For each donor, CD4 naive and CD4 memory were each given three plates, CD8 naive was given two plates, and CD8 memory was given one plate. Each donor's leukapheresis produced roughly between roughly 0.85 and 9.5 billion PBMCs.

The germline V end is reduced by 6 bases and the J end by 4 bases; junction bases left unmatched: 6. Reading the germline V gene (reference sequence) gives CDR1 MNHEY and CDR2 SMNVEV. From the cysteine through the phenylalanine, the CDR3 covers 17 amino acids. Only CDR3 DNA remains: 51 bases, in frame from the first base. A note on this clone: What this receptor recognizes is not known. Base-call qualities are not available, and no considerably larger clone is one nucleotide away.

Overall study results and their limits: Estimated clonotype richness was generally larger for naive than for memory subsets. Sampling was restricted to blood, and TCR repertoires in tissue are likely to differ from TCR repertoires in blood. Rarefaction of sorted-subset datasets indicated incomplete sequencing despite the large sequencing depth. Compared with non-shared clonotypes, clonotypes shared by all four sorted-subset donors had higher generation probabilities. Because the study included a small number of donors, the genetic and exposure-history diversity represented was limited. Roughly 5.2% of naive CD4, 3.5% of naive CD8, 2.3% of memory CD4, and around 0.42% of memory CD8 clonotypes were shared across several donors. Pairwise subsampling led to the expectation that sequencing depth would affect the degree of clonotype sharing among donors.

The donors were healthy, HIV-negative adults who had no recently reported acute infections or vaccinations. Every donor was a Caucasian adult residing in Nashville, Tennessee, USA. CD8 memory samples were composed of magnetically selected CD45RO+ cells combined with CCR7-negative CD45RA+ effector memory (TemRA) cells. Blood was collected by leukapheresis, and PBMCs were isolated by Ficoll-Histopaque density gradient centrifugation and then cryopreserved in liquid nitrogen vapor phase. Analytical flow cytometry was used to check the purity and quantity of each magnetically sorted T cell population. Genomic DNA was isolated from every sorted fraction and measured by UV absorbance on a Nanodrop 2000c. Using the deep immunoSEQ assay, multiplex PCR amplified TCR CDR3 regions from genomic DNA. Genomic DNA extracted from each cell subset was distributed evenly over all wells of several immunoSEQ 96-well plates, and each plate served as one replicate. For sorted subsets, each replicate PCR was loaded with roughly 0.2 ug genomic DNA, equivalent to some 27,000 T cell genomes. The purified libraries were quantified using a Qubit 3.0 fluorometer, sized with a Bioanalyzer 2100, and then quantified again using the KAPA Library Quantification kit. A separate single-read 150-cycle Illumina NextSeq 550 flow cell was used to sequence each immunoSEQ 96-well plate. In the authors' own workflow: Because the immunoSEQ output included only junctional sequences and no quality scores, the filtering could not be the same as the filtering used for full-length reads. Sequences were annotated with PyIR, a Python wrapper for IgBLAST v1.9, using IMGT germline references to assign V/J genes and CDR3. Reads were removed for weak V/J assignments (E-value above 1e-6), missing CDR3, stop codons, out-of-frame junctions, or ambiguous translated residues. V3J clonotypes were defined as sequences sharing the same inferred V gene, J gene, and CDR3 amino acid sequence. To compute the percentage overlap between repertoires, the number of shared unique clonotypes was divided by the size of the smaller repertoire. RTK rarefaction, the Chao1 estimator, and Recon v2.1 estimates of unobserved clonotypes were used to assess repertoire richness. Generation probabilities were computed with OLGA for all TCRbeta clonotypes obtained by the gDNA method from several donors. TCRdb re-hosts the immuneACCESS table, in-frame sequences only. Its copies lack some clones; in the studies checked, an unresolved V gene accounts for under half of them, and the cause for the rest is not known. V and J calls and clone size are copied from that table; D and trimming were computed from the DNA. In this sample the table shows more than 550,000 clones, 90% of which occur a single time. Less than 40% of the sample rests with the top ten.

This receptor was obtained from a young man in good health. Some clones in this sample may be carry-over from other donors' samples. The sequencing sample was made of memory CD8+ T cells from PBMCs. The sample's cell subset or site label, decoded: CD45RO+ cells pooled with CCR7-negative TemRA cells. The chain links TRBV27 with TRBJ2-2, and TRBD2 aligns with 15 junction nucleotides. The CDR3 in this case is CASSPGLAGGPTGELFF. In nucleotide form, the sequence is TGTGCCAGCAGCCCCGGACTAGCGGGAGGGCCCACCGGGGAGCTGTTTTTT.